Listed below are T cell receptor beta chains from one sample, sequenced in a study of beta chain features in type 1 diabetes. Sequencing used immunoSEQ multiplex PCR; TCRdb keeps in-frame clones, though not all of them. The table lists 450,000 to 550,000 clones, approximately 30% of them singletons. The sequencing sample was made of naive CD4+ T cells from blood. These TCRs come from a young man in good health. Both conserved end residues are part of each CDR3. The order of the fields is D gene, J gene, V gene, clone size, CDR3 DNA, CDR3 protein. The D gene is left open where the match is weak. Expanded clones are given a class, and other clones once, few, many or no size at all.

D gene: -
J gene: TRBJ2-7
V gene: TRBV7-9
clone size: many
CDR3 DNA: TGTGCCAGCAGCCCTTTGGGGAGCTACGAGCAGTACTTC
CDR3 protein: CASSPLGSYEQYF

D gene: -
J gene: TRBJ2-3
V gene: TRBV7-8
clone size: -
CDR3 DNA: TGTGCCAGCAGTCGTCGCCAGGCCCTGATCGGAGATACGCAGTATTTT
CDR3 protein: CASSRRQALIGDTQYF

D gene: -
J gene: TRBJ1-4
V gene: TRBV7-9
clone size: -
CDR3 DNA: TGTGCCAGCAGCCCGACTTCGGCTACCGAAAAACTGTTTTTT
CDR3 protein: CASSPTSATEKLFF

D gene: TRBD1
J gene: TRBJ2-3
V gene: TRBV5-1
clone size: few
CDR3 DNA: TGCGCCAGCAGCTCACAGGGACAGACAGATACGCAGTATTTT
CDR3 protein: CASSSQGQTDTQYF

D gene: -
J gene: TRBJ2-7
V gene: TRBV30
clone size: -
CDR3 DNA: TGTGCCTGGAGTGTAATATGGAAAAGCTCCTACGAGCAGTACTTC
CDR3 protein: CAWSVIWKSSYEQYF

D gene: TRBD1
J gene: TRBJ2-7
V gene: TRBV4-2
clone size: -
CDR3 DNA: TGTGCCAGCAGCCAACAGGGACAGACCTACGAGCAGTACTTC
CDR3 protein: CASSQQGQTYEQYF

D gene: -
J gene: TRBJ1-5
V gene: TRBV30
clone size: -
CDR3 DNA: TGTGCCTGGAGTGTACACGGAGGGGTCGGTCAGCCCCAGCATTTT
CDR3 protein: CAWSVHGGVGQPQHF

D gene: -
J gene: TRBJ2-1
V gene: TRBV28
clone size: many
CDR3 DNA: TGTGCCAGCAGTGAGTACAATGAGCAGTTCTTC
CDR3 protein: CASSEYNEQFF

D gene: TRBD1
J gene: TRBJ2-1
V gene: TRBV6-6
clone size: -
CDR3 DNA: TGTGCCAGCAGTTCCCTTGGACAGGGGGCCTACAATGAGCAGTTCTTC
CDR3 protein: CASSSLGQGAYNEQFF

D gene: -
J gene: TRBJ1-4
V gene: TRBV30
clone size: -
CDR3 DNA: TGTGCCTGGGAAAATCGGCAAAAACTGTTTTTT
CDR3 protein: CAWENRQKLFF

D gene: -
J gene: TRBJ1-1
V gene: TRBV14
clone size: -
CDR3 DNA: TGTGCCAGCAGCCAAGTTACGAGTCGGACTGAAGCTTTCTTT
CDR3 protein: CASSQVTSRTEAFF

D gene: -
J gene: TRBJ1-1
V gene: TRBV9
clone size: -
CDR3 DNA: TGTGCCAGCAGCGTATACGGGGGGAACACTGAAGCTTTCTTT
CDR3 protein: CASSVYGGNTEAFF